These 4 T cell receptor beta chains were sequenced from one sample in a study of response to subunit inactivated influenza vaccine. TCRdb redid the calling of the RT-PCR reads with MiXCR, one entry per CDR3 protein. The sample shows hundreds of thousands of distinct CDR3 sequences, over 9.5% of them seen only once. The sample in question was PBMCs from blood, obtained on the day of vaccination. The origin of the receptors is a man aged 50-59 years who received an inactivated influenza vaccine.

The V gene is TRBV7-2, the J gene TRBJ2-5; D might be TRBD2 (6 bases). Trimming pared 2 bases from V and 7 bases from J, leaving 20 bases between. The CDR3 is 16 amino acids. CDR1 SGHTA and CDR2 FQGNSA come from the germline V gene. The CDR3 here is CASSLSFGGARVTQYF. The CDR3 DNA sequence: TGTGCCAGCAGCTTATCGTTTGGAGGGGCCCGGGTGACCCAGTACTTC.

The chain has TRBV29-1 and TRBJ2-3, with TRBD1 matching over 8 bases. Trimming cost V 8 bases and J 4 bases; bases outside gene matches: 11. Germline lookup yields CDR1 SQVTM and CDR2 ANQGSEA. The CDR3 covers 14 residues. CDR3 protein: CSSRPGGESDTQYF. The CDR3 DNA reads TGCAGCTCACGACCAGGGGGCGAATCAGATACGCAGTATTTT.

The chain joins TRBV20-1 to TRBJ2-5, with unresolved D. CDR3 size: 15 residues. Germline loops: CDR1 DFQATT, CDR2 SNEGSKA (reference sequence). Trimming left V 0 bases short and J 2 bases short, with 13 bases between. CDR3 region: CSARDPAAAQETQYF. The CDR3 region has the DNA TGCAGTGCTAGAGATCCGGCGGCAGCGCAAGAGACCCAGTACTTC.

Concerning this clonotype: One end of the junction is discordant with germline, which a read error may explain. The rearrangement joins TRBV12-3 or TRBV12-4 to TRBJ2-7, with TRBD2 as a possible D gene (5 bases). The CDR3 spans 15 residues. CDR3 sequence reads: CGSSLEEAAIYEQYF. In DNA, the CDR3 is TGTGGCAGCAGTTTAGAGGAGGCAGCTATCTACGAGCAGTACTTC.